A single sample gave rise to the 21 T cell receptor beta chains below, sequenced in a study of T cells after yellow fever vaccination. TCRdb used MiXCR to reprocess the 5' RACE reads, holding one entry per CDR3 protein. The sample carries 200,000 to 300,000 distinct CDR3 sequences, less than 8.5% recorded once. Here the sequenced sample was CD4+ T cells sorted from PBMCs, taken 15 days after the yellow fever booster vaccination. These receptors originate from a young man who received the YFV17D yellow fever vaccine.

V usage is TRBV20-1 and J usage is TRBJ2-5; D gene unclear. V was pared by 0 bases and J by 2 bases, with 7 bases between. CDR1 is DFQATT, CDR2 SNEGSKA, per germline (reference sequence). The CDR3 has 13 amino acids. For the CDR3, the DNA is TGCAGTGCTAGAGATCAGAGGCAAGAGACCCAGTACTTC. This translates into CSARDQRQETQYF.

The sample holds many counts of this clonotype. The J gene is TRBJ2-1, the V gene TRBV6-2 or TRBV6-3, with 12 bases matching TRBD2. The length of the CDR3 is 15 residues. Trimming removed 6 bases from V and 7 bases from J; junction bases left unmatched: 7. Germline lookup yields CDR1 MNHEY and CDR2 SVGEGT. The CDR3 is CASSYTSGRSNEQFF. CDR3 bases: TGTGCCAGCAGCTACACTAGCGGGAGGTCTAATGAGCAGTTCTTC.

This clonotype was counted a few times. The V and J genes are TRBV18 and TRBJ2-7; D is perhaps TRBD1 (5 bases). This CDR3 region has 16 residues. V was pared by 2 bases and J by 6 bases, with 20 bases between. Germline V gene sequence: CDR1 KGHSH, CDR2 LQKENI. The CDR3 nucleotides are TGTGCCAGCTCACCAGTCCTAAGTGCAGGGCAGGGCGAGCAGTACTTC. The encoded protein is CASSPVLSAGQGEQYF.

This clonotype was counted at least ten times. CDR3 coding DNA: TGTGCCAGCAGCTTGGACAGGGGTTATGAGCAGTTCTTC. As protein: CASSLDRGYEQFF. This chain connects TRBV7-6 to TRBJ2-1; 9 bases are shared with TRBD1. Looked up from germline, CDR1 is SGHVS and CDR2 is FNYEAQ. CDR3 length equals 13 residues. V was pared by 3 bases and J by 8 bases, with 2 bases of the junction left unmatched.

This clonotype came up many times. This chain joins TRBV6-2 or TRBV6-3 and TRBJ1-1; TRBD1 agrees at 8 bases. V dropped 8 bases and J dropped 4; count of bases not matched to a gene: 6. Germline V lookup: CDR1 MNHEY, CDR2 SVGEGT. CDR3 length equals 13 residues. CDR3 loop: CASLGQAITEAFF. In DNA, the CDR3 is TGTGCCAGCCTGGGACAGGCCATCACTGAAGCTTTCTTT.

The table lists this clonotype with many counts. This rearrangement joins TRBV5-1 to TRBJ1-6; D is unresolved. V was trimmed by 0 bases and J by 6 bases, leaving 7 bases between them. The germline CDR1 and CDR2 sequences are SGHRS and YFSETQ. CDR3 size: 14 residues. The CDR3 region has the DNA TGCGCCAGCAGCTTGGGAGACCGTAATTCACCCCTCCACTTT. This codes for CASSLGDRNSPLHF.

This clonotype has only one observation. Given a much more abundant clone one base away, this may be a read error. The rearrangement links TRBV29-1 to TRBJ2-5; TRBD2 agrees at 11 bases. The CDR3 covers 15 residues. Germline V gives CDR1 SQVTM, CDR2 ANQGSEA. The CDR3 nucleotides are TGCAGCGCTACTAGCGGGAGTGGGGGAACGGAGACCCGGTACTTC. Its translation is CSATSGSGGTETRYF.

This clonotype has only a few counts. CDR3: CASSQTGYDLSTDTQYF. CDR3 DNA sequence: TGTGCCAGCAGCCAAACAGGGTACGACTTGAGCACAGATACGCAGTATTTT. This rearrangement joins TRBV11-2 to TRBJ2-3; D is perhaps TRBD1 (6 bases). Trimming shortened V by 5 bases and J by 0 bases, and 18 bases separated the two germline ends. The germline V gene encodes CDR1 SGHAT and CDR2 FQNNGV. The CDR3 covers 17 residues. The whole variable domain, filled in from reference TRBV11-2 and TRBJ2-3, reads EAGVAQSPRYKIIEKRQSVAFWCNPISGHATLYWYQQILGQGPKLLIQFQNNGVVDDSQLPKDRFSAERLKGVDSTLKIQPAKLEDSAVYLCASSQTGYDLSTDTQYFGPGTRLTVL.

This clonotype was picked up a small number of times. The chain uses TRBV6-1 and TRBJ2-3; 9 bases agree with TRBD2. V was clipped by 9 bases and J by 3 bases; unmatched bases: 7. Germline values: CDR1 MNHNS, CDR2 SASEGT. The CDR3 is made up of 14 amino acids. The CDR3 sequence: CASNLAGVTDTQYF. In nucleotides, the CDR3 is TGTGCCAGTAACTTAGCGGGAGTGACAGATACGCAGTATTTT.

V and J are TRBV7-2 and TRBJ2-2; 7 bases agree with TRBD2. This CDR3 contains 18 residues. CDR1 and CDR2 (germline): SGHTA, FQGNSA. V was pared by 2 bases and J by 1 base, with 10 bases of the junction left unmatched. In DNA form, the CDR3 reads TGTGCCAGCAGCTTAAGGGCCGTCGGCGGGGGGAACACCGGGGAGCTGTTTTTT. It translates to CASSLRAVGGGNTGELFF.

The chain couples TRBV6-4 to TRBJ2-1, with 16 positions matching TRBD2. This CDR3 has 17 residues. Germline V gene lookup returns CDR1 MRHNA and CDR2 SNTAGT. Trimming removed 8 bases from V and 4 bases from J; junction bases left unmatched: 8. CDR3 nucleotide sequence: TGTGCCAGCGGTCCCTCGGGACTAGCGGGAGGGTACAATGAGCAGTTCTTC. As protein: CASGPSGLAGGYNEQFF.

The rearrangement joins TRBV20-1 to TRBJ1-4; the D gene is possibly TRBD1 (6 bases). The CDR3 sequence is 10 residues long. Trimming left V 5 bases short and J 12 bases short, with 10 bases between. Germline V gives CDR1 DFQATT, CDR2 SNEGSKA (reference sequence). This CDR3 is CSAQRGQLFF. For the CDR3, the DNA is TGCAGTGCTCAACGGGGGCAACTGTTTTTT.

The rearrangement links TRBV4-3 to TRBJ2-7, with 8 bases matching TRBD2. Trimming removed 1 base from V and 4 bases from J; junction bases left unmatched: 6. The CDR3 spans 15 residues. The germline V gene has CDR1 LGHNA and CDR2 YSLEER. CDR3 sequence: CASSQVRAGAYEQYF. DNA for the CDR3: TGCGCCAGCAGCCAAGTCCGAGCGGGAGCATACGAGCAGTACTTC.

This clonotype turned up a few times. V gene TRBV4-3 combines with J gene TRBJ1-4, with D perhaps matching TRBD1 (5 bases). The germline CDR1 and CDR2 sequences are LGHNA and YSLEER. V was clipped by 3 bases and J by 8 bases, with 19 bases between them. This CDR3 has 16 amino acids. Here the CDR3 reads CASSQGPGLREEKLFF. The CDR3 DNA sequence: TGCGCCAGCAGCCAGGGCCCGGGACTGCGAGAAGAAAAACTGTTTTTT.

This clonotype was counted between two and nine times. This chain links TRBV28 with TRBJ1-1, with D possibly matching TRBD1 (6 bases). The germline gives CDR1 MDHEN, CDR2 SYDVKM. Between the trimmed V and J ends, which lost 5 bases and 10 bases, there was a span of 17 bases. There are 13 residues in the CDR3. The CDR3 DNA reads TGTGCCAGCAGTAGGGGGACGGCGGGAGGAGCTTTCTTT. Its protein product is CASSRGTAGGAFF.

The chain recombines TRBV20-1 with TRBJ2-7; the D gene is possibly TRBD2 (5 bases). CDR1 is DFQATT, CDR2 SNEGSKA, per germline (reference sequence). The CDR3 totals 14 residues. V lost 0 bases and J 5 bases, leaving 14 bases between the germline ends. CDR3 DNA: TGCAGTGCTAGAGATTGGAGCGGAGGAGACGAGCAGTACTTC. Translated: CSARDWSGGDEQYF.

The V call is TRBV18, the J call TRBJ2-7, with TRBD2 matching over 9 bases. Germline V lookup: CDR1 KGHSH, CDR2 LQKENI. Trimming removed 6 bases from V and 3 bases from J; junction bases left unmatched: 6. The CDR3 runs to 14 residues. The CDR3 DNA reads TGTGCCAGCTCCGGGGCGGGAGGGGTCTACGAGCAGTACTTC. Amino acid sequence: CASSGAGGVYEQYF.

This clonotype was observed many times. V usage is TRBV11-2 and J usage is TRBJ2-1, with D perhaps TRBD2 (5 bases). V lost 3 bases, J lost 0 bases, and 18 bases lay in between. Germline-derived CDR1 and CDR2 are SGHAT and FQNNGV. CDR3 size: 18 residues. The CDR3 reads CASSLTGVPPSSYNEQFF. In DNA, the CDR3 is TGTGCCAGCAGCTTGACCGGGGTCCCTCCCAGCTCCTACAATGAGCAGTTCTTC.

The sample holds many counts of this clonotype. At one of its ends the junction is not consistent with the germline gene, which may arise from a read error. This rearrangement joins TRBV11-2 to TRBJ1-2; D is perhaps TRBD1 (5 bases). CDR1 is SGHAT, CDR2 FQNNGV, per germline. The CDR3 consists of 14 residues. CDR3 loop: CASSYSGRTQLPYF. The CDR3 bases are TGTGCCAGCAGCTACTCAGGGCGAACGCAGCTACCGTACTTC.

This clonotype was counted between two and nine times. The rearrangement links TRBV16 to TRBJ1-5, with a tentative D call TRBD1 (5 bases). CDR3 length: 17 residues. Germline assignment: CDR1 KGHSY and CDR2 FQNENV. V was pared by 2 bases and J by 0 bases, with 14 bases between. The CDR3 DNA is TGTGCCAGCAGCCAAAGCTCACAGGCTTATAGCAATCAGCCCCAGCATTTT. Translating it yields CASSQSSQAYSNQPQHF.

The chain recombines TRBV7-2 with TRBJ2-4; TRBD2 might be the D (6 bases). Germline CDR1 and CDR2: SGHTA and FQGNSA. Between the trimmed V and J ends, which lost 5 bases and 0 bases, there was a span of 14 bases. This CDR3 spans 16 amino acids. DNA for the CDR3: TGTGCCAGCAGCGTGGGACTCGAACTAGCCAAAAACATTCAGTACTTC. Amino acid sequence: CASSVGLELAKNIQYF.